Below, 5 T cell receptor beta chains from the same sample are listed, as sequenced in a study of CXCR3-negative and CXCR3-positive naive CD8 T cells. Study results and caveats: CXCR3-positive naive cells carried more hydrophobic TRB CDR3s than CXCR3-negative naive cells did.

Their recognized antigens are unknown. UMI-labeled 5' RACE TRB cDNA libraries were prepared from the cells. TCRdb reprocessed the 5' RACE reads, keeping one entry per CDR3 protein, no DNA. Across roughly 99,000 distinct CDR3 sequences, the top ten clones capture 0.85% to 1.4% of the sample. Sequencing was performed on naive CXCR3+ CD8+ T cells from blood. Subset indicated: CD45RO-CCR7+CD27+CD95- naive CD8+ T cells expressing CXCR3 (TNR3+). These receptors came from a human donor in good health. Some clones in this sample may be carry-over from other donors' samples.

The chain uses TRBV11-2 and TRBJ2-7; without DNA, the TCRdb call of TRBD2 cannot be checked. CDR1 is SGHAT, CDR2 FQNNGV, per germline. The CDR3 totals 16 residues. The chain's CDR3 is CASSLAAGLPNYEQYF.

The V and J genes are TRBV25-1 and TRBJ1-5. The germline CDR1 and CDR2 sequences are MGHDK and SYGVNS. CDR3 length: 12 residues. CDR3: CASSEDDQPQHF. Full variable domain (outside the CDR3, taken from reference TRBV25-1 and TRBJ1-5): EADIYQTPRYLVIGTGKKITLECSQTMGHDKMYWYQQDPGMELHLIHYSYGVNSTEKGDLSSESTVSRIRTEHFPLTLESARPSHTSQYLCASSEDDQPQHFGDGTRLSIL.

The V call is TRBV14, the J call TRBJ1-1; there is no DNA to check the TCRdb D call of TRBD1. This CDR3 comprises 15 residues. Looked up from germline, CDR1 is SGHDN and CDR2 is FVKESK. CDR3 sequence: CASSQKGTVNTEAFF.

The rearrangement links TRBV29-1 to TRBJ2-7. The CDR3 spans 13 residues. CDR1 is SQVTM, CDR2 ANQGSEA, per germline. CDR3 residues: CSVVWHHSYEQYF.

The J gene is TRBJ2-7, the V gene TRBV21-1; TCRdb selects TRBD1, and the lack of DNA leaves this call unchecked. TRBV21-1 is a listed pseudogene. The CDR3 sequence is 17 residues long. The CDR3 is CASSKDSFGHGDYEQYF.